This T cell receptor beta chain was recorded in a study of T cells in Graves' hyperthyroidism and ophthalmopathy. V lost 2 bases and J 4 bases, leaving 11 bases between the germline ends. The CDR3 is 13 amino acids. CDR1 is GTSNPN, CDR2 SVGIG, per germline (reference sequence). The investigators amplified TCR beta CDR3 regions from RNA transcripts. The TCR CDR3 was amplified in a first-round RT-PCR using the HTBI primer set. TCRdb recomputed calls from the multiplex PCR reads with MiXCR, one row per CDR3 protein. Here the sample spans 600,000 to 700,000 distinct CDR3 sequences, approximately 14% being singletons.

The chain joins TRBV30 to TRBJ1-2; unclear D gene. This clonotype was obtained from a woman aged 40 to 50 with Graves' ophthalmopathy. The sequenced sample was blood. The CDR3, as DNA: TGTGCCTGGAGTATCGACGGCCCCTATGGCTACACCTTC. Amino acids: CAWSIDGPYGYTF.